A selection of T cell receptor beta chains follows, all from one sample in a study of shared clonotypes between healthy human individuals. Sequencing was performed with immunoSEQ multiplex PCR; in TCRdb, only in-frame clones are kept and a portion is missing. The sample has roughly 2.5 million clones; approximately 92% are singletons. What was sequenced was naive CD4+ T cells sorted from blood. The receptors were gathered from a man aged 18 to 35 in good health. Each CDR3 is given with its conserved first and last residue. Fields, in order: V gene, D gene, J gene, clone size, CDR3 DNA, CDR3 protein. A D gene is named only where the DNA matches it firmly. Size tells how often a clone was seen (once, few, many) or the class of an expanded clone, and some rows leave it out.

v_gene: TRBV6-5
d_gene: NA
j_gene: TRBJ1-2
abundance: NA
CDR3nt: TGTGCCAGCAGTCCTGGACCAGGCAGTGGCTACACCTTC
CDR3aa: CASSPGPGSGYTF

v_gene: TRBV6-5
d_gene: TRBD1
j_gene: TRBJ1-6
abundance: NA
CDR3nt: TGTGCCAGCAGGGGACAGGGGACTAATTCACCCCTCCACTTT
CDR3aa: CASRGQGTNSPLHF

v_gene: TRBV6-5
d_gene: NA
j_gene: TRBJ2-1
abundance: once
CDR3nt: TGTGCCAGCAGCTCTGGGGGTAACCCGTTTGAGCAGTTCTTC
CDR3aa: CASSSGGNPFEQFF

v_gene: TRBV9
d_gene: NA
j_gene: TRBJ1-1
abundance: NA
CDR3nt: TGTGCCAGCAGCGTAGTTGAGGTCACTGAAGCTTTCTTT
CDR3aa: CASSVVEVTEAFF

v_gene: TRBV28
d_gene: NA
j_gene: TRBJ2-7
abundance: NA
CDR3nt: TGTGCCAGCAGTTTTATACGGGGGGCTTACGAGCAGTACTTC
CDR3aa: CASSFIRGAYEQYF

v_gene: TRBV5-1
d_gene: NA
j_gene: TRBJ2-6
abundance: NA
CDR3nt: TGCGCCAGCAGCTTCTTCTCTGGGGCCAACGTCCTGACTTTC
CDR3aa: CASSFFSGANVLTF

v_gene: TRBV5-5
d_gene: TRBD1
j_gene: TRBJ1-2
abundance: NA
CDR3nt: TGTGCCAGCAGCTCCGGGACAGCTGCACCGAACTATGGCTACACCTTC
CDR3aa: CASSSGTAAPNYGYTF

v_gene: TRBV6-1
d_gene: NA
j_gene: TRBJ1-6
abundance: NA
CDR3nt: TGTGCCAGCAGTGAAAATGGGGCCCGTAATTCACCCCTCCACTTT
CDR3aa: CASSENGARNSPLHF

v_gene: TRBV7-2
d_gene: TRBD1
j_gene: TRBJ1-1
abundance: NA
CDR3nt: TGTGCCAGCAGCTTGGGGACAGGGCTGAACACTGAAGCTTTCTTT
CDR3aa: CASSLGTGLNTEAFF

v_gene: TRBV29-1
d_gene: NA
j_gene: TRBJ2-7
abundance: NA
CDR3nt: TGCAGCGTTGTGGTGATAGGGCCCCCCTACGAGCAGTACTTC
CDR3aa: CSVVVIGPPYEQYF

v_gene: TRBV5-1
d_gene: NA
j_gene: TRBJ2-2
abundance: NA
CDR3nt: TGCGCCAGCAGCATATCGGGAGATAACACCGGGGAGCTGTTTTTT
CDR3aa: CASSISGDNTGELFF

v_gene: TRBV5-1
d_gene: TRBD1
j_gene: TRBJ1-2
abundance: NA
CDR3nt: TGCGCCAGCAGGGTAGAAACAGGGGAAGGCTACACCTTC
CDR3aa: CASRVETGEGYTF

v_gene: TRBV23-1
d_gene: NA
j_gene: TRBJ1-6
abundance: NA
CDR3nt: TGCGCCAGCAGTCAATCTAGAGGCAGACTAAATTCACCCCTCCACTTT
CDR3aa: CASSQSRGRLNSPLHF

v_gene: TRBV6-6
d_gene: NA
j_gene: TRBJ2-1
abundance: NA
CDR3nt: TGTGCCAGCAGTTACAGCTCCTACAATGAGCAGTTCTTC
CDR3aa: CASSYSSYNEQFF

v_gene: TRBV6-1
d_gene: NA
j_gene: TRBJ1-4
abundance: NA
CDR3nt: TGTGCCAGCAGTGTGGTTGAAAAACTGTTTTTT
CDR3aa: CASSVVEKLFF

v_gene: TRBV6-6
d_gene: TRBD1
j_gene: TRBJ1-1
abundance: NA
CDR3nt: TGTGCCAGCAGTTACTCGAGGCCACAGGGGACTGAAGCTTTCTTT
CDR3aa: CASSYSRPQGTEAFF

v_gene: TRBV7-2
d_gene: NA
j_gene: TRBJ2-5
abundance: NA
CDR3nt: TGTGCCAGCAGCTCGCGGCCCGACGTGGACCAGTACTTC
CDR3aa: CASSSRPDVDQYF

v_gene: TRBV6-6
d_gene: TRBD2
j_gene: TRBJ2-1
abundance: NA
CDR3nt: TGTGCCAGCAGTCATGGGGGACTAGCGGGGGTTGAGCAGTTCTTC
CDR3aa: CASSHGGLAGVEQFF

v_gene: TRBV28
d_gene: NA
j_gene: TRBJ2-2
abundance: NA
CDR3nt: TGTGCCAGCAGTGACCTGACTATTCAGGGCGGGGAGCTGTTTTTT
CDR3aa: CASSDLTIQGGELFF

v_gene: TRBV10-1
d_gene: TRBD1
j_gene: TRBJ2-1
abundance: NA
CDR3nt: TGCGCCAGCAGTGATCGGTCCGGGACAGGGTATTACAATGAGCAGTTCTTC
CDR3aa: CASSDRSGTGYYNEQFF

v_gene: TRBV5-4
d_gene: NA
j_gene: TRBJ2-3
abundance: NA
CDR3nt: TGTGCCAGCCGCCTTCGGGTAACAGATACGCAGTATTTT
CDR3aa: CASRLRVTDTQYF